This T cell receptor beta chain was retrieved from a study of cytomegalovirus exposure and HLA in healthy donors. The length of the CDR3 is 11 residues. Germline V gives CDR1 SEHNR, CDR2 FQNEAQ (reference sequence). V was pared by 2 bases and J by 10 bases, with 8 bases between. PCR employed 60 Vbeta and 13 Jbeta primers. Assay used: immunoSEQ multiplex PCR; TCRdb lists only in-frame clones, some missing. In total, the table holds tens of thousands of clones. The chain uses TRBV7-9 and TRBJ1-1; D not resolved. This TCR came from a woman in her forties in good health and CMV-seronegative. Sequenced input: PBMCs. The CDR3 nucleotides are TGTGCCAGCAGCTTATCAGGTCGAGCTTTCTTT. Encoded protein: CASSLSGRAFF. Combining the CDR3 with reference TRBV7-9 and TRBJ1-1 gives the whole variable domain DTGVSQNPRHKITKRGQNVTFRCDPISEHNRLYWYRQTLGQGPEFLTYFQNEAQLEKSRLLSDRFSAERPKGSFSTLEIQRTEQGDSAMYLCASSLSGRAFFGQGTRLTVV.